This is a list of T cell receptor beta chains from one sample in a study of monozygotic twins with inflammatory bowel disease. TCRdb reprocessed the 5' RACE reads; each CDR3 protein has one entry and no DNA is given. The sample totals around 210,000 distinct CDR3 sequences. Sequencing input: blood. These receptor sequences come from a human donor with ulcerative colitis or Crohn's disease, or a healthy co-twin of an affected twin (not recorded which). Each CDR3 is given with its conserved first and last residue.

15 TRBJ1-1 TRBV20-1 CSASRDVGRNTEAFF
12 TRBJ1-2 TRBV7-2 CASSSTNSAHTF
18 TRBJ2-5 TRBV21-1 CASPVAQLAGGPWETQYF
13 TRBJ1-2 TRBV6-2/TRBV6-3 CASSYPGEYGYTF
13 TRBJ1-1 TRBV3-1 CASSQGGGTEAFF
15 TRBJ2-5 TRBV20-1 CSARDRTSMRETQYF
13 TRBJ2-7 TRBV5-1 CASSPAAVYEQYF
12 TRBJ1-2 TRBV29-1 CSVEEGASGYTF
11 TRBJ2-2 TRBV29-1 CSVGNTGELFF
13 TRBJ2-1 TRBV5-1 CASKKPPGYEQFF
17 TRBJ2-2 TRBV9 CASSVLSAVKNTGELFF
18 TRBJ2-7 TRBV2 CASSESPVDRGVRYEQYF
12 TRBJ1-2 TRBV12-3/TRBV12-4 CASSLSRQGYTF
15 TRBJ2-5 TRBV5-5 CASSLGQWLQETQYF
15 TRBJ1-6 TRBV7-3 CASSFGTAQNSPLHF
14 TRBJ1-4 TRBV5-6 CASSYDGFNEKLFF
13 TRBJ1-1 TRBV19 CASSVGQNTEAFF
14 TRBJ2-7 TRBV5-4 CASSLYPAYYEQYF
15 TRBJ2-3 TRBV30 CAWSRARRESDTQYF
16 TRBJ2-3 TRBV30 CAWSAGTTFPVDTQYF
13 TRBJ1-3 TRBV30 CAWSVALGNTIYF
13 TRBJ2-3 TRBV10-3 CAISRVSTDTQYF
15 TRBJ2-7 TRBV7-2 CASSPPKQGTYEQYF
18 TRBJ1-2 TRBV5-1 CASSPDGWRGAGLYGYTF
15 TRBJ1-2 TRBV27 CASFGRVESNYGYTF
15 TRBJ2-1 TRBV5-1 CASKSSGGLYNEQFF
15 TRBJ2-1 TRBV12-5 CASGPGTSYNNEQFF
15 TRBJ2-1 TRBV11-2 CASSHQRGAMDEQFF
15 TRBJ1-1 TRBV6-5 CASSLGDRLNTEAFF
21 TRBJ2-3 TRBV15 CATSRDPYSRRTRSSSDTQYF
17 TRBJ2-1 TRBV7-9 CASSFPLGGGSYNEQFF
19 TRBJ2-2 TRBV11-2 CASSIGTSGGTRTTGELFF
15 TRBJ1-1 TRBV20-1 CSAPYWGMMNTEAFF
15 TRBJ1-3 TRBV18 CASSPDRSPGNTIYF
15 TRBJ1-4 TRBV7-2 CASSLARGLTEKLFF
11 TRBJ1-1 TRBV28 CASTLRAEAFF
14 TRBJ2-1 TRBV4-2 CASSRDSGVEEQFF
16 TRBJ1-2 TRBV20-1 CSARDPTPKVDYGYTF
15 TRBJ2-7 TRBV5-6 CASSLRGRFSYEQYF
14 TRBJ2-7 TRBV15 CATSPWTGTNEQYF
15 TRBJ2-2 TRBV7-2 CASSPRPGYTGELFF
14 TRBJ1-5 TRBV28 CASRSWGRNQPQHF
14 TRBJ2-1 TRBV4-2 CASRDRGRGNEQFF
14 TRBJ1-2 TRBV7-9 CASSYSGGSDGYTF
15 TRBJ2-7 TRBV20-1 CSAKKEMAGSYEQYF
18 TRBJ1-5 TRBV11-2 CASSLFRDRVGSNQPQHF
13 TRBJ2-3 TRBV4-3 CASKTAGTDTQYF
12 TRBJ1-5 TRBV20-1 CSAIGSGSPQHF
15 TRBJ2-3 TRBV7-3 CASSLTSLAADTQYF
18 TRBJ2-3 TRBV6-1 CASSANSMGGQGTDTQYF
14 TRBJ2-3 TRBV7-3 CASSLERATDTQYF
17 TRBJ2-1 TRBV5-1 CASSLVVAGGPANEQFF
12 TRBJ2-5 TRBV6-5 CASRGDIGTQYF
16 TRBJ2-1 TRBV4-2 CASSLRTVAGYNEQFF
14 TRBJ2-7 TRBV5-4 CASSVHGLPDEQYF
15 TRBJ2-3 TRBV20-1 CSAPHSTRNTDTQYF
13 TRBJ2-2 TRBV6-5 CASSYVDTGELFF